These 7 T cell receptor beta chains originate from one sample sequenced in a study of shared clonotypes between healthy human individuals. Profiled with immunoSEQ multiplex PCR; TCRdb holds only in-frame clones, not every one. The table shows 450,000 to 500,000 clones, with around 80% occurring only once. Material: PBMCs. The receptors derive from a middle-aged woman in good health. Some clones in this sample may be carry-over from other donors' samples.

The chain employs TRBV7-9 and TRBJ2-2; D gene ambiguous. With 5 bases removed from V and 8 bases from J, the gap between germline ends came to 12 bases. CDR3 length equals 13 residues. Germline V gene data show CDR1 as SEHNR and CDR2 as FQNEAQ (reference sequence). The CDR3 protein is CASSRREQGELFF. CDR3 in DNA: TGTGCCAGCAGCCGAAGGGAACAGGGGGAGCTGTTTTTT.

V and J are TRBV19 and TRBJ2-2; D might be TRBD1 (5 bases). The germline V and J ends were trimmed by 3 bases and 1 base, with 6 bases remaining between them. Germline V lookup: CDR1 LNHDA, CDR2 SQIVND (reference sequence). The CDR3 extends over 14 amino acids. DNA for the CDR3: TGTGCCAGTAGTATTGACAGGAACACCGGGGAGCTGTTTTTT. Protein sequence: CASSIDRNTGELFF.

This chain connects TRBV30 to TRBJ2-1; 9 bases agree with TRBD2. Per the germline V gene, CDR1 is GTSNPN and CDR2 is SVGIG (reference sequence). V gave up 4 bases and J gave up 2 bases; unmatched junction bases: 6. The CDR3 is made up of 15 amino acids. The CDR3 coding sequence is TGTGCCTGGACTGAAGGGACTAGCACCTACAATGAGCAGTTCTTC. Amino acids: CAWTEGTSTYNEQFF.

The chain links TRBV6-5 to TRBJ2-1, with D possibly matching TRBD2 (6 bases). Germline CDR1 reads MNHEY; CDR2 reads SVGAGI. The V end was cut by 8 bases, the J end by 4 bases, with 15 bases between. The CDR3 sequence is 14 residues long. This chain's CDR3 is CASRRDVSYNEQFF. The CDR3 region has the DNA TGTGCCAGCCGGCGGGACGTCTCGTACAATGAGCAGTTCTTC.

This clone was counted a few times. This rearrangement joins TRBV28 to TRBJ2-6; D is perhaps TRBD1 (5 bases). This CDR3 is built from 17 residues. Germline V gene sequence: CDR1 MDHEN, CDR2 SYDVKM. The V gene lost 4 bases and the J gene lost 0 bases, with 13 bases spanning the gap. The CDR3 region is CASSSTVISSGANVLTF. CDR3 in DNA: TGTGCCAGCAGTTCGACAGTGATTAGCTCTGGGGCCAACGTCCTGACTTTC. Looking up the rest from reference TRBV28 and TRBJ2-6 gives the full variable domain: DVKVTQSSRYLVKRTGEKVFLECVQDMDHENMFWYRQDPGLGLRLIYFSYDVKMKEKGDIPEGYSVSREKKERFSLILESASTNQTSMYLCASSSTVISSGANVLTFGAGSRLTVL.

The chain joins TRBV27 to TRBJ2-5; no firm D call. The V gene's germline CDR1 is MNHEY and CDR2 SMNVEV (reference sequence). There are 14 residues in the CDR3. Trimming took 4 bases from V and 4 from J, leaving 13 bases between them. DNA of the CDR3: TGTGCCAGCAGTTCAACGGCCCCCTCAGAGACCCAGTACTTC. It specifies CASSSTAPSETQYF.

This chain links TRBV7-2 with TRBJ1-5; D call uncertain. The CDR3 is 14 residues long. V was shortened by 1 base and J by 0 bases, with 4 bases between the two germline ends. In germline, CDR1 is SGHTA, CDR2 FQGNSA. The CDR3 DNA reads TGTGCCAGCAGCTTAGACAGTAGCAATCAGCCCCAGCATTTT. The encoded protein is CASSLDSSNQPQHF.